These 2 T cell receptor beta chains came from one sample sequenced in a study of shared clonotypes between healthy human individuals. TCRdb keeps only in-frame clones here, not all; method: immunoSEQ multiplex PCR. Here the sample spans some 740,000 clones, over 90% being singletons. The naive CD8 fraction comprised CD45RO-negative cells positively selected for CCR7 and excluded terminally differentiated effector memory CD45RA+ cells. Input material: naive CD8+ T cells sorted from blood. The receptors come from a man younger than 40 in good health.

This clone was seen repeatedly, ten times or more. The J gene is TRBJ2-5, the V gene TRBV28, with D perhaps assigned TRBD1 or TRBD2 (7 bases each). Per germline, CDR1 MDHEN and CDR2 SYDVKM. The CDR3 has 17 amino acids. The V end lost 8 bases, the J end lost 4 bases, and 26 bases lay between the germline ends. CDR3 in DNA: TGTGCCAGCCATAAGGTGGGAGGGGGCCTTCTGAGAGAGACCCAGTACTTC. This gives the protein CASHKVGGGLLRETQYF.

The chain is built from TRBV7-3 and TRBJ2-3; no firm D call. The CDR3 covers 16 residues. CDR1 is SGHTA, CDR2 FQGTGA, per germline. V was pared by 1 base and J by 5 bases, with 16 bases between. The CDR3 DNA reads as TGTGCCAGCAGCTTAAACGCGGTAGGGCGGATAGATACGCAGTATTTT. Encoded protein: CASSLNAVGRIDTQYF.